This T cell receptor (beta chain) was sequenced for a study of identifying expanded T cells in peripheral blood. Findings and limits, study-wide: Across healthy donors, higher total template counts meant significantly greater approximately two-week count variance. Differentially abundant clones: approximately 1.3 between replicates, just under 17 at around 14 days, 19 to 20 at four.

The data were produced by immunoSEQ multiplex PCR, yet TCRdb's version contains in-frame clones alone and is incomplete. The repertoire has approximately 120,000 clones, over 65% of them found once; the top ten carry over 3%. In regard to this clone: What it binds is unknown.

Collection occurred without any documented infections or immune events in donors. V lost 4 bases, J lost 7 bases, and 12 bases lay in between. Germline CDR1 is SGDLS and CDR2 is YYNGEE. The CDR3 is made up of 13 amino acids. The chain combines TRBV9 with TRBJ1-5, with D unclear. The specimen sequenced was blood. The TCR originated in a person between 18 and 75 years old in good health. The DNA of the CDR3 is TGTGCCAGCAGCTCGGAGGTTGGCCAGCCCCAGCATTTT. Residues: CASSSEVGQPQHF.